This T cell receptor beta chain was sequenced during a study of shared clonotypes between healthy human individuals. This CDR3 has 12 residues. The ends were cut back, 6 bases at V and 2 bases at J, with 10 bases in the middle. In germline, CDR1 is SQVTM, CDR2 ANQGSEA. Adult Caucasians living in Nashville, Tennessee made up all of the donors. Whole-study findings and limits: Investigators collected only blood, and repertoires in tissues likely differ. Between several donors, naive CD4 clonotypes were shared at a level of about 5%.

Produced via immunoSEQ multiplex PCR; TCRdb's table is partial and in-frame only. Of about 960,000 clones detected, about 80% appear once; the ten largest clones hold approximately 1.5%. This clone has only a few counts. The antigen remains undetermined. The sequence was obtained from a man younger than 35 in good health. Material: memory CD4+ T cells sorted from blood. The sample's subset: CD45RA-negative fraction. The chain employs TRBV29-1 and TRBJ1-2; unclear D gene. CDR3 sequence: CSVFSPNYGYTF. In DNA form, the CDR3 reads TGCAGCGTCTTCAGCCCAAACTATGGCTACACCTTC.